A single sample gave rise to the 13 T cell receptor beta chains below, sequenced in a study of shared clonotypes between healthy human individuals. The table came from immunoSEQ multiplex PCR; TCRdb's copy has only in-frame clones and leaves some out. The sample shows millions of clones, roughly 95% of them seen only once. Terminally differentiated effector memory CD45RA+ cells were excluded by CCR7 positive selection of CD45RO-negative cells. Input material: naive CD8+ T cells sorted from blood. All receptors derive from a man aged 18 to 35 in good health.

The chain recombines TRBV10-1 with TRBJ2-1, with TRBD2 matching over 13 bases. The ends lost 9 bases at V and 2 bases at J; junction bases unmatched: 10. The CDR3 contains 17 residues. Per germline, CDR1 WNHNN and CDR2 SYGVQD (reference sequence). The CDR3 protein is CARNRGGLAGPYNEQFF. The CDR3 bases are TGCGCCAGGAACAGGGGGGGACTAGCGGGACCCTACAATGAGCAGTTCTTC.

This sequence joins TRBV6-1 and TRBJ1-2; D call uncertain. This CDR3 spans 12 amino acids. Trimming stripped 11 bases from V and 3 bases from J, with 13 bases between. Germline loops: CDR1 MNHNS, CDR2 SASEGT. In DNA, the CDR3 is TGTGCCGGCGGCTTGGGTGACTATGGCTACACCTTC. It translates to CAGGLGDYGYTF.

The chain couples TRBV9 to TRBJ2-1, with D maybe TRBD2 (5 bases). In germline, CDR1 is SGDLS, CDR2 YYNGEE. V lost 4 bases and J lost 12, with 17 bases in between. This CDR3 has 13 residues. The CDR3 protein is CASSHATEGWQFF. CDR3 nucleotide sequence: TGTGCCAGCAGCCACGCGACCGAGGGATGGCAGTTCTTC.

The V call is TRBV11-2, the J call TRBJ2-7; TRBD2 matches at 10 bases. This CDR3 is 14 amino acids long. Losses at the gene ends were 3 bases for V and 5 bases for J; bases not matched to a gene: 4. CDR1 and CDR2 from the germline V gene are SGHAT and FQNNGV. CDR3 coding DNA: TGTGCCAGCAGCTTCAGCGGGGGGGTCAACGAGCAGTACTTC. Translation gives CASSFSGGVNEQYF.

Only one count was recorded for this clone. The CDR3 DNA follows: TGCGCCAGCAGCCAAGGGACAGGGGGCATTACCGGGGAGCTGTTTTTT. Translation gives CASSQGTGGITGELFF. The J gene is TRBJ2-2, the V gene TRBV4-1, with 11 bases lining up with TRBD1. V dropped 1 base and J dropped 5; count of bases not matched to a gene: 3. Germline CDR1 and CDR2: MGHRA and YSYEKL. The CDR3 length is 16 residues.

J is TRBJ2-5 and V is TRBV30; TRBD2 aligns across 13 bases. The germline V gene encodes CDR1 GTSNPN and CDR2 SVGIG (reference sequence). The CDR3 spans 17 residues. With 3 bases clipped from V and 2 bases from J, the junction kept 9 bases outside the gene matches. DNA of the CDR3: TGTGCCTGGAGCCCGGGACTAGCGGGGAATATGCAAGAGACCCAGTACTTC. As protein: CAWSPGLAGNMQETQYF.

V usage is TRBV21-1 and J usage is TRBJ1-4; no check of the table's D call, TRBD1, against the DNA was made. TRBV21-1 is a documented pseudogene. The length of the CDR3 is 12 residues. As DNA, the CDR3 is TGTGCCAGCCCAGTCAGGAATGAAAAACTGTTTTTT. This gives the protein CASPVRNEKLFF.

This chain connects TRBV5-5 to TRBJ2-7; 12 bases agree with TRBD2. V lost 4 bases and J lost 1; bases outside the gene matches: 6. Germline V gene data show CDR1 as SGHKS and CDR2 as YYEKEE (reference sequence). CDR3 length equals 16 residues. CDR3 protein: CASSHGLAGPSYEQYF. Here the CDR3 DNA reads TGTGCCAGCAGCCACGGACTAGCGGGGCCTTCCTACGAGCAGTACTTC.

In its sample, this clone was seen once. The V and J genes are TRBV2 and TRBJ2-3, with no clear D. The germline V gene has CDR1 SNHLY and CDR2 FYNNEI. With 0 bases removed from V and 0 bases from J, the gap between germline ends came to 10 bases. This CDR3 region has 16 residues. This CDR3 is CASSEALFASTDTQYF. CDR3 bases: TGTGCCAGCAGTGAAGCGCTTTTTGCTAGCACAGATACGCAGTATTTT.

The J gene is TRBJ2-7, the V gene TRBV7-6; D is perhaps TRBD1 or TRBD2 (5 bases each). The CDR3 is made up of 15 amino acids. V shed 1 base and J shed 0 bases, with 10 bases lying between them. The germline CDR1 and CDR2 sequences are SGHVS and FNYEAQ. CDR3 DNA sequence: TGTGCCAGCAGCTTAGGCCGGGACCCCTCCTACGAGCAGTACTTC. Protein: CASSLGRDPSYEQYF.

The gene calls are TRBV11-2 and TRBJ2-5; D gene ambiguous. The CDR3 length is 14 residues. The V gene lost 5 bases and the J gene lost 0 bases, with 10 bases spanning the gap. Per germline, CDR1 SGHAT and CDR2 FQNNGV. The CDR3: CASSPDLYQETQYF. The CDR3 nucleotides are TGTGCCAGCAGCCCTGACTTGTACCAAGAGACCCAGTACTTC.

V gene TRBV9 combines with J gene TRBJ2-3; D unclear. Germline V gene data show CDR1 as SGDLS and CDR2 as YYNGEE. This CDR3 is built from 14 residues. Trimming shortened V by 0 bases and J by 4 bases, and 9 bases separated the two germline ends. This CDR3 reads CASSVVGSADTQYF. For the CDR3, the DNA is TGTGCCAGCAGCGTAGTGGGGTCCGCAGATACGCAGTATTTT.

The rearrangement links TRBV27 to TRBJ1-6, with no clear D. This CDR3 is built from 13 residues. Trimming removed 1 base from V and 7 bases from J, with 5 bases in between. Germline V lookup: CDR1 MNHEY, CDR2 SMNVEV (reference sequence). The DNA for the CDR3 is TGTGCCAGCAGTTTATTCCTGAATTCACCCCTCCACTTT. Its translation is CASSLFLNSPLHF.